Listed below are T cell receptor beta chains from one sample, sequenced in a study of blood T cell repertoires in COVID-19. The table came from immunoSEQ multiplex PCR; TCRdb's copy has only in-frame clones and leaves some out. The sample yields 75,000 to 85,000 clones, 88% seen once. Input material: peripheral blood. All receptors derive from a man aged 45-65 years with active COVID-19. Each CDR3 is given with its conserved first and last residue. D genes are given only for firm matches. Size is stated for part of the rows, as once, few or many counts, or as a class when the clone is expanded.

CDR3	DNA	size	J	V	D
CAWSRDTGAYEQYF	TGTGCCTGGAGTCGTGACACAGGGGCCTACGAGCAGTACTTC	NA	TRBJ2-7	TRBV30	TRBD1
CASSPYNEQFF	TGTGCCAGCAGCCCTTACAATGAGCAGTTCTTC	NA	TRBJ2-1	TRBV11-2	NA
CASSLGGARESNQPQHF	TGTGCCAGCAGCTTAGGTGGGGCGCGGGAGAGCAATCAGCCCCAGCATTTT	NA	TRBJ1-5	TRBV7-9	NA
CASSQGPKETYEQYF	TGTGCCAGCAGCCAAGGTCCCAAAGAGACATACGAGCAGTACTTC	NA	TRBJ2-7	TRBV3-1/TRBV3-2	NA
CASSLVDSGNSPLHF	TGTGCCAGCAGCTTGGTCGACAGCGGGAATTCACCCCTCCACTTT	NA	TRBJ1-6	TRBV5-6	NA
CASSLESSSGNTIYF	TGCGCCAGCAGCTTGGAGTCTAGCTCTGGAAACACCATATATTTT	NA	TRBJ1-3	TRBV5-1	NA
CAWGTGETQYF	TGTGCCTGGGGGACAGGAGAGACCCAGTACTTC	NA	TRBJ2-5	TRBV30	TRBD1
CSASPWGDRNTDTQYF	TGCAGTGCTAGTCCATGGGGGGACAGAAACACAGATACGCAGTATTTT	once	TRBJ2-3	TRBV20-1	NA
CATSDRTGSRNEQFF	TGTGCCACCAGTGACCGGACAGGGTCCCGTAATGAGCAGTTCTTC	NA	TRBJ2-1	TRBV24-1	TRBD1
CASSFPAGGPETQYF	TGTGCCAGCAGCTTTCCAGCGGGAGGGCCAGAGACCCAGTACTTC	NA	TRBJ2-5	TRBV5-4	TRBD2
CASKTGGRETQYF	TGTGCCAGCAAAACAGGGGGCAGGGAGACCCAGTACTTC	NA	TRBJ2-5	TRBV2	TRBD1
CASSSGQPRMNTEAFF	TGTGCCAGCAGCTCCGGACAGCCTCGAATGAACACTGAAGCTTTCTTT	NA	TRBJ1-1	TRBV7-2	NA
CASSSRYRSTGELFF	TGTGCCAGCAGTTCAAGGTATCGGAGCACCGGGGAGCTGTTTTTT	NA	TRBJ2-2	TRBV6-2/TRBV6-3	NA
CASSSSGPTLSTDTQYF	TGTGCCAGCAGCTCGAGCGGGCCGACCCTCAGCACAGATACGCAGTATTTT	NA	TRBJ2-3	TRBV7-2	NA
CASSEKHRGVETQYF	TGTGCCAGCAGTGAAAAGCACAGGGGCGTAGAGACCCAGTACTTC	NA	TRBJ2-5	TRBV6-1	TRBD1
CASSRGASGGRQETQYF	TGCGCCAGCAGCCGGGGGGCTAGCGGGGGACGCCAAGAGACCCAGTACTTC	once	TRBJ2-5	TRBV5-1	TRBD2
CASSWPRDTQYF	TGTGCCAGCAGCTGGCCCCGAGATACGCAGTATTTT	NA	TRBJ2-3	TRBV6-2/TRBV6-3	NA
CASSLQQGTTEAFF	TGTGCCAGCAGCTTACAGCAGGGGACCACTGAAGCTTTCTTT	once	TRBJ1-1	TRBV7-9	NA
CASSSRTGTNYGYTF	TGCGCCAGCAGCTCCCGGACAGGGACCAACTATGGCTACACCTTC	NA	TRBJ1-2	TRBV5-1	TRBD1
CASSLAAGPDTQYF	TGTGCCAGCAGCCTGGCGGCGGGACCAGATACGCAGTATTTT	NA	TRBJ2-3	TRBV7-2	NA
CASSLPGSENQPQHF	TGTGCCAGCAGCTTACCCGGCAGCGAAAATCAGCCCCAGCATTTT	once	TRBJ1-5	TRBV7-9	NA
CASRGEGGRQYF	TGTGCCAGCAGGGGCGAGGGAGGACGGCAGTACTTC	NA	TRBJ2-7	TRBV12-3/TRBV12-4	NA
CATSRDRDNPYEQYF	TGTGCCACCAGCAGAGATAGGGACAATCCCTACGAGCAGTACTTC	NA	TRBJ2-7	TRBV15	NA
CAVGARGPLYYGYTF	TGTGCGGTGGGGGCCAGGGGGCCTCTTTACTATGGCTACACCTTC	NA	TRBJ1-2	TRBV6-5	TRBD1